The clone carrying this T cell receptor (beta chain) has only a few counts. As yet, its antigen is unknown. With 60 Vbeta and 13 Jbeta primers, the PCR was carried out. The assay was immunoSEQ multiplex PCR, and TCRdb's table has in-frame clones only and misses some. Of 120,000 or so clones detected, 75% to 80% appear once; the ten largest clones hold roughly 5.9%. This sample is drawn from a study of cytomegalovirus exposure and HLA in healthy donors. Study results and limitations: Rarity held for most TCR sequences, but there were some public TCRs that occurred in many donors.

CDR3 length: 15 residues. Germline lookup yields CDR1 WSHSY and CDR2 SAAADI. J gave up 7 bases and V 2 bases, and 7 bases lay outside the gene matches. Sample: PBMCs. V is TRBV10-2 and J is TRBJ1-2; 10 bases fit TRBD1. This receptor was identified in a woman aged 35 to 49 in good health and CMV-seronegative. CDR3 residues: CASSERQGARSGYTF. CDR3 in DNA: TGCGCCAGCAGTGAGAGACAGGGGGCTAGGAGTGGCTACACCTTC.